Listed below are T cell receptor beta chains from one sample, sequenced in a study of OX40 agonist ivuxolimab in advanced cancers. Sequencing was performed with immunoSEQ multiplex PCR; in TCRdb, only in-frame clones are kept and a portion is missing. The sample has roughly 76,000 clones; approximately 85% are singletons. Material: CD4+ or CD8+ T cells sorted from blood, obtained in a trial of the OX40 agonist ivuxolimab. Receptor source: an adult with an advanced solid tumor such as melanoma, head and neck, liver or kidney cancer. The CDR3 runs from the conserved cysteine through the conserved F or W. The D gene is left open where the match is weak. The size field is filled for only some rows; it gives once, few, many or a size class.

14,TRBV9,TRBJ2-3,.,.,CASSVDVGTDTQYF,TGTGCCAGCAGCGTAGACGTAGGCACAGATACGCAGTATTTT
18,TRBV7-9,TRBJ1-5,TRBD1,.,CASSSQTGSAGSNQPQHF,TGTGCCAGCAGCTCGCAGACAGGGTCTGCGGGTAGCAATCAGCCCCAGCATTTT
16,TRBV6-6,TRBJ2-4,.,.,CASSYPPTATRNIQYF,TGTGCCAGCAGTTACCCTCCGACAGCCACCAGAAACATTCAGTACTTC
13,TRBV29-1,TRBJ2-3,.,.,CSVRPDFLDTQYF,TGCAGCGTCCGCCCGGACTTCTTAGATACGCAGTATTTT
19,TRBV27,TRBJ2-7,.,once,CASSLRTQGSLGLPYEQYF,TGTGCCAGCAGTTTAAGGACGCAGGGGTCTCTTGGCCTGCCCTACGAGCAGTACTTC
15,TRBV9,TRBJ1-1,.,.,CASSLGPAQNTEAFF,TGTGCCAGCAGCTTAGGGCCGGCCCAGAACACTGAAGCTTTCTTT
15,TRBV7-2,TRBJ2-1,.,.,CASSLEGDSYNEQFF,TGTGCCAGCAGCTTAGAAGGGGATTCGTACAATGAGCAGTTCTTC
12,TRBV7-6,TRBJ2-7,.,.,CASSASGGEQYF,TGTGCCAGCAGCGCGTCGGGCGGAGAGCAGTACTTC
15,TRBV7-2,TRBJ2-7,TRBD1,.,CASSLATGEPYEQYF,TGTGCCAGCAGCTTAGCGACAGGGGAGCCCTACGAGCAGTACTTC
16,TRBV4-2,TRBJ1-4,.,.,CASSRGEASYNEKLFF,TGTGCCAGCAGCCGGGGGGAGGCGAGCTATAATGAAAAACTGTTTTTT
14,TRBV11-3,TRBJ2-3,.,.,CASSLTSSTDTQYF,TGTGCCAGCAGCTTGACTAGTAGCACAGATACGCAGTATTTT
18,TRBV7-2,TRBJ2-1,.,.,CASSRLPSEMSSYNEQFF,TGTGCCAGCAGCCGACTCCCTAGTGAAATGAGCTCCTACAATGAGCAGTTCTTC
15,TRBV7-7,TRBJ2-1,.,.,CASSLGLGGYNEQFF,TGTGCTAGCAGCCTAGGACTAGGGGGATACAATGAGCAGTTCTTC
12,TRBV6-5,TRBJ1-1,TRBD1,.,CASSRTGPGAFF,TGTGCCAGCAGCCGGACAGGGCCTGGAGCTTTCTTT
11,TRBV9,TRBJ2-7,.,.,CASSEVYEQYF,TGTGCCAGCAGCGAGGTCTACGAGCAGTACTTC
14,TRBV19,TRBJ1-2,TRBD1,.,CASNDRGSGYGYTF,TGTGCCAGTAACGACAGGGGAAGCGGCTATGGCTACACCTTC
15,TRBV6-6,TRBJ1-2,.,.,CASTSPRAANYGYTF,TGTGCCAGCACCTCCCCGCGGGCAGCCAACTATGGCTACACCTTC
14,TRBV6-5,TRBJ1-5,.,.,CASSSQGYNQPQHF,TGTGCCAGCAGTTCTCAGGGGTACAATCAGCCCCAGCATTTT
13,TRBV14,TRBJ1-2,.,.,CASSRLGFGGYTF,TGTGCCAGCAGCCGGTTGGGGTTTGGTGGCTACACCTTC
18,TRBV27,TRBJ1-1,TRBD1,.,CASSPPFRDRALRTEAFF,TGTGCCAGCAGTCCGCCATTCCGGGACAGGGCCTTGCGAACTGAAGCTTTCTTT
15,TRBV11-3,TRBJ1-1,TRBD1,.,CASSSRQGRETEAFF,TGTGCCAGCAGCTCCCGACAGGGACGAGAAACTGAAGCTTTCTTT
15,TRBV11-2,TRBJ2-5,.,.,CASSLVAGRQETQYF,TGTGCCAGCAGCTTAGTCGCTGGGAGACAAGAGACCCAGTACTTC
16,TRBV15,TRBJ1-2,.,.,CATSSPLRGASVGYTF,TGTGCCACCAGCAGCCCTTTGAGGGGGGCGAGTGTGGGCTACACCTTC
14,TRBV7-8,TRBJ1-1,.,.,CASSLEPWNTEAFF,TGTGCCAGCAGCTTAGAGCCCTGGAACACTGAAGCTTTCTTT
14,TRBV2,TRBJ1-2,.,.,CASTRTFLSYGYTF,TGTGCCAGCACGAGGACGTTCCTTAGCTATGGCTACACCTTC
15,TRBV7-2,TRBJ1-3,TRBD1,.,CASSPRTGGGNTIYF,TGTGCCAGCAGCCCACGGACAGGGGGAGGAAACACCATATATTTT